The 4 T cell receptor beta chains listed next were all sequenced from one sample in a study of blood T cell repertoires in COVID-19. The method was immunoSEQ multiplex PCR; TCRdb's version includes in-frame clones alone and lacks a portion of them. This sample has 250,000 or so clones, with about 86% found just once. What was sequenced was PBMCs or T cells enriched from blood (not recorded which). The receptors stem from a man over 45 who had recovered from COVID-19.

The table lists this clone with a few counts. V is TRBV5-6 and J is TRBJ2-3; 15 bases are a match to TRBD2. The CDR3 is made up of 18 amino acids. The germline V gene has CDR1 SGHDT and CDR2 YYEEEE. Trimming took 3 bases from V and 2 from J; bases not matched to a gene: 7. The CDR3 loop reads CASSSLRTSGRVTDTQYF. CDR3 DNA: TGTGCCAGCAGCTCCCTAAGGACTAGCGGGAGGGTCACAGATACGCAGTATTTT.

This chain uses TRBV6-2 or TRBV6-3 with TRBJ1-1; the D is unclear. There are 13 residues in the CDR3. CDR1 MNHEY and CDR2 SVGEGT come from the germline V gene. The germline V and J ends were trimmed by 2 bases and 10 bases, with 14 bases remaining between them. The CDR3 nucleotides read TGTGCCAGCAGTTACGTCGAGCAGGCACGAGCTTTCTTT. Protein: CASSYVEQARAFF.

The chain recombines TRBV10-1 with TRBJ2-1, with 8 bases identical to TRBD2. The V gene end was trimmed by 4 bases and the J gene end by 6 bases; junction bases not matched to a gene: 5. This CDR3 comprises 14 residues. CDR1 is WNHNN, CDR2 SYGVQD, per germline (reference sequence). CDR3 nucleotides: TGCGCCAGCAGTGTCAGCGGGGGTCTCAATGAGCAGTTCTTC. Amino acids: CASSVSGGLNEQFF.

The chain is built from TRBV15 and TRBJ2-1; 8 positions agree with TRBD2. The CDR3 covers 19 residues. Germline loops: CDR1 LNHNV, CDR2 YYDKDF (reference sequence). V shed 0 bases, J shed 1 base, and the junction held 11 bases outside the gene matches. The CDR3 sequence: CATSRDYGSGGGSYNEQFF. Written as DNA, the CDR3 is TGTGCCACCAGCAGAGATTATGGAAGCGGGGGCGGGTCCTACAATGAGCAGTTCTTC.